This T cell receptor (beta chain) was sequenced during a study of OX40 agonist ivuxolimab in advanced cancers. Study findings and constraints: Also showing low normalized T-cell clonal expansion were some of the nonresponders. There were, on average, more expanded clones in CD8+ T cells than in CD4+.

About this clone itself: The antigen remains unidentified.

Sequencing was performed with immunoSEQ multiplex PCR; in TCRdb, only in-frame clones are kept and a portion is missing. The data show over 50,000 clones, over 90% seen once. CDR1 is LNHNV, CDR2 YYDKDF, per germline (reference sequence). The CDR3 covers 15 residues. The V gene end was trimmed by 5 bases and the J gene end by 2 bases; junction bases not matched to a gene: 5. The specimen comprised CD4+ or CD8+ T cells sorted from blood, sampled in a trial of the OX40 agonist ivuxolimab. This TCR was recovered from an adult with an advanced solid tumor such as melanoma, head and neck, liver or kidney cancer. The chain has TRBV15 and TRBJ2-1; 8 bases align to TRBD2. CDR3 in amino acids: CATSDSGTTYNEQFF. The CDR3 DNA reads as TGTGCCACCAGCGATAGCGGGACCACCTACAATGAGCAGTTCTTC. Variable domain in full (rest from reference TRBV15 and TRBJ2-1): DAMVIQNPRYQVTQFGKPVTLSCSQTLNHNVMYWYQQKSSQAPKLLFHYYDKDFNNEADTPDNFQSRRPNTSFCFLDIRSPGLGDTAMYLCATSDSGTTYNEQFFGPGTRLTVL.